The 21 T cell receptor beta chains below were found in one sample sequenced in a study of shared clonotypes between healthy human individuals. This table comes from immunoSEQ multiplex PCR, and its TCRdb copy is limited to in-frame clones, with some not included. The sample has 1 million to 1.3 million clones; 75% to 80% are singletons. The source material was memory CD4+ T cells from PBMCs. Noted subset: CD45RA-negative fraction. Source of these receptors: a man aged 18-30 years in good health. Some clones in this sample may be carry-over from other donors' samples.

The J gene is TRBJ2-1, the V gene TRBV9; no clear D gene. This CDR3 has 15 amino acids. V shed 0 bases and J shed 8 bases, with 15 bases lying between them. Germline values: CDR1 SGDLS, CDR2 YYNGEE. CDR3 sequence: CASSVVDEEVDEQFF. In nucleotides, the CDR3 is TGTGCCAGCAGCGTAGTCGACGAGGAAGTGGATGAGCAGTTCTTC.

This clone was counted between two and nine times. Here the CDR3 reads CAWTGGFNEKLFF. The CDR3, as DNA: TGTGCCTGGACGGGGGGATTTAATGAAAAACTGTTTTTT. The chain employs TRBV30 and TRBJ1-4, with D perhaps matching TRBD1 (5 bases). The CDR3 is made up of 13 amino acids. Germline V lookup: CDR1 GTSNPN, CDR2 SVGIG (reference sequence). V was clipped by 4 bases and J by 4 bases, with 10 bases between them.

The chain couples TRBV10-1 to TRBJ2-7; D gene uncertain. The CDR3 extends over 14 amino acids. CDR1 WNHNN and CDR2 SYGVQD come from the germline V gene (reference sequence). V gave up 6 bases and J gave up 2 bases, with 14 bases separating them. CDR3 coding DNA: TGCGCCAGCAGCCCTGCTCTTGCACCCTACGAGCAGTACTTC. Translating gives CASSPALAPYEQYF.

This chain uses TRBV11-2 with TRBJ1-2; possibly TRBD1 for D (5 bases). CDR3 size: 13 residues. Trimming took off 5 bases at V and 3 bases at J, with 10 bases between the two ends. Looked up from germline, CDR1 is SGHAT and CDR2 is FQNNGV. CDR3 region: CASSPGQDYGYTF. The CDR3, as DNA: TGTGCCAGCAGCCCGGGGCAAGACTATGGCTACACCTTC.

The rearrangement uses TRBV9 and TRBJ2-4, with D tentatively TRBD1 or TRBD2 (5 bases each). Germline V gene lookup returns CDR1 SGDLS and CDR2 YYNGEE. The CDR3 extends over 14 amino acids. V was clipped by 4 bases and J by 0 bases, with 8 bases between them. The CDR3 bases are TGTGCCAGCAGCCCTGGGACAGCCAAAAACATTCAGTACTTC. Its translation is CASSPGTAKNIQYF.

This clone showed up just once. This CDR3 is also generated by other DNA sequences in the sample. V usage is TRBV5-1 and J usage is TRBJ2-5, with D tentatively TRBD1 (6 bases). Per germline, CDR1 SGHRS and CDR2 YFSETQ. V lost 3 bases to trimming and J lost 0 bases, with 9 bases between them. CDR3 length: 14 residues. The CDR3 DNA follows: TGCGCCAGCAGCTCGGGACAAAACCAAGAGACCCAGTACTTC. The encoded protein is CASSSGQNQETQYF.

In this sample, this clone turned up a few times. The chain links TRBV7-3 to TRBJ1-1; D ambiguous. CDR1 and CDR2 from the germline V gene are SGHTA and FQGTGA. The CDR3 sequence is 15 residues long. The germline V and J ends were trimmed by 1 base and 1 base, with 10 bases remaining between them. The CDR3 sequence is CASSLSAQPNTEAFF. DNA of the CDR3: TGTGCCAGCAGCTTAAGCGCCCAGCCGAACACTGAAGCTTTCTTT.

This chain joins TRBV5-8 and TRBJ1-5; D possibly corresponds to TRBD1 (5 bases). Germline CDR1 and CDR2: SGHTS and YDEGEE. V was cut by 4 bases and J by 0 bases, with 8 bases left in between. The CDR3 consists of 14 residues. The CDR3, as DNA: TGTGCCAGCAGCCAGGGCCATAGCAATCAGCCCCAGCATTTT. It codes for CASSQGHSNQPQHF. Supplemented by reference TRBV5-8 and TRBJ1-5, the full variable domain reads EAGVTQSPTHLIKTRGQQATLRCSPISGHTSVYWYQQALGLGLQFLLWYDEGEERNRGNFPPRFSGRQFPNYSSELNVNALELEDSALYLCASSQGHSNQPQHFGDGTRLSIL.

The chain is built from TRBV9 and TRBJ2-1; weak D call: TRBD2 (7 bases). Germline values: CDR1 SGDLS, CDR2 YYNGEE. The CDR3 runs 15 residues. With 5 bases removed from V and 0 bases from J, the gap between germline ends came to 12 bases. The CDR3 DNA sequence: TGTGCCAGCAGTAGAGGGGGGGACTCCTACAATGAGCAGTTCTTC. It encodes CASSRGGDSYNEQFF.

This chain joins TRBV30 and TRBJ1-4; the D gene is possibly TRBD1 (5 bases). Trimming cost V 7 bases and J 7 bases, with 19 bases left between them. The CDR3 covers 14 residues. CDR1 is GTSNPN and CDR2 is SVGIG in the germline V gene (reference sequence). Here the CDR3 DNA reads TGTGCCTCCCCTGGGAGGGGCATAGGTGAAAAACTGTTTTTT. As protein: CASPGRGIGEKLFF. Full variable domain (outside the CDR3, taken from reference TRBV30 and TRBJ1-4): SQTIHQWPATLVQPVGSPLSLECTVEGTSNPNLYWYRQAAGRGLQLLFYSVGIGQISSEVPQNLSASRPQDRQFILSSKKLLLSDSGFYLCASPGRGIGEKLFFGSGTQLSVL.

In its sample, this clone was seen a few times. The J gene is TRBJ2-3, the V gene TRBV11-2; 7 bases align to TRBD1. The germline V gene encodes CDR1 SGHAT and CDR2 FQNNGV. The CDR3 sequence is 14 residues long. V was clipped by 2 bases and J by 1 base; unmatched bases: 0. CDR3 protein: CASSLQGGTDTQYF. The CDR3 DNA sequence: TGTGCCAGCAGCTTACAGGGGGGCACAGATACGCAGTATTTT.

The chain has TRBV6-6 and TRBJ1-1; 8 nucleotides align to TRBD1. The CDR3 length is 15 residues. With V trimmed by 5 bases and J by 1 base, 6 bases remained unmatched. Germline CDR1 MNHNY, CDR2 SVGAGI (reference sequence). The CDR3 here is CASSLQGAKNTEAFF. CDR3 coding DNA: TGTGCCAGCAGTCTGCAGGGGGCAAAGAACACTGAAGCTTTCTTT.

The V gene is TRBV29-1, the J gene TRBJ2-5; D not certain. V lost 4 bases and J 5 bases, leaving 8 bases between the germline ends. The CDR3 spans 11 residues. Germline loops: CDR1 SQVTM, CDR2 ANQGSEA. The CDR3 reads CSVATGETQYF. The CDR3 DNA sequence: TGCAGCGTTGCAACCGGGGAGACCCAGTACTTC.

The chain employs TRBV7-2 and TRBJ1-5; the D gene is possibly TRBD1 (6 bases). Trimming left V 2 bases short and J 5 bases short, with 7 bases between. The CDR3 has 13 residues. Germline CDR1 reads SGHTA; CDR2 reads FQGNSA. The CDR3 coding sequence is TGTGCCAGCAGCTTAAACAGGGATCAGCCCCAGCATTTT. Amino acids: CASSLNRDQPQHF.

The V call is TRBV18, the J call TRBJ2-7; 15 bases fit TRBD2. Looked up from germline, CDR1 is KGHSH and CDR2 is LQKENI. Trimming cost V 5 bases and J 6 bases; bases outside gene matches: 5. CDR3 length equals 15 residues. The CDR3 loop reads CASSSGLAGGPEQYF. The CDR3 region has the DNA TGTGCCAGCTCATCGGGACTAGCGGGAGGTCCCGAGCAGTACTTC.

Only one count was recorded for this clone. This rearrangement joins TRBV6-1 to TRBJ2-4; tentative D call: TRBD2 (6 bases). This CDR3 region has 12 residues. V shed 6 bases and J shed 9 bases, with 12 bases lying between them. From germline, CDR1 is MNHNS and CDR2 SASEGT. CDR3 loop: CASRGTGSIQYF. As DNA, the CDR3 is TGTGCCAGCAGGGGGACTGGTAGCATTCAGTACTTC.

This clone turned up a few times. This chain joins TRBV29-1 and TRBJ1-2; D not resolved. Trimming stripped 5 bases from V and 4 bases from J, with 14 bases between. The CDR3 extends over 13 amino acids. Germline V gene lookup returns CDR1 SQVTM and CDR2 ANQGSEA. The CDR3: CSVSKGRLYGYTF. The CDR3 DNA sequence: TGCAGCGTTTCTAAGGGCAGACTCTATGGCTACACCTTC.

Turning to this clone: One end of the junction varies from germline; a read error may be responsible. The chain uses TRBV11-2 and TRBJ1-2, with TRBD1 matching 9 bases. CDR3 length: 14 residues. Germline V CDR1 and CDR2: SGHAT, FQNNGV. CDR3 amino acids: CASSLSGQGGRWAF. The CDR3 coding sequence is TGTGCCAGCAGCCTCTCGGGACAGGGAGGAAGATGGGCCTTC.

The genes are TRBV9 and TRBJ1-5; no definite D call. This CDR3 contains 15 residues. Trimming shortened V by 4 bases and J by 4 bases, and 15 bases separated the two germline ends. CDR1 and CDR2 (germline): SGDLS, YYNGEE. The DNA for the CDR3 is TGTGCCAGCAGCTCCACGGATGCCCATAATCAGCCCCAGCATTTT. This encodes CASSSTDAHNQPQHF.

V and J are TRBV28 and TRBJ1-2; no clear D gene. The germline V and J ends were trimmed by 3 bases and 4 bases, with 15 bases remaining between them. Germline loops: CDR1 MDHEN, CDR2 SYDVKM. This CDR3 region has 15 residues. This CDR3 reads CASSLSGGPLYGYTF. The CDR3 bases are TGTGCCAGCAGTTTGAGTGGAGGCCCCCTCTATGGCTACACCTTC.

This clone appeared once. This chain uses TRBV5-4 with TRBJ2-7; 7 nucleotides match TRBD2. V lost 4 bases, J lost 4 bases, and 8 bases stayed unmatched. Germline V gene sequence: CDR1 SGHNT, CDR2 YYREEE (reference sequence). This CDR3 is 14 amino acids long. This CDR3 is CASSPYGGGYEQYF. CDR3 DNA: TGTGCCAGCAGCCCCTACGGCGGGGGTTACGAGCAGTACTTC.